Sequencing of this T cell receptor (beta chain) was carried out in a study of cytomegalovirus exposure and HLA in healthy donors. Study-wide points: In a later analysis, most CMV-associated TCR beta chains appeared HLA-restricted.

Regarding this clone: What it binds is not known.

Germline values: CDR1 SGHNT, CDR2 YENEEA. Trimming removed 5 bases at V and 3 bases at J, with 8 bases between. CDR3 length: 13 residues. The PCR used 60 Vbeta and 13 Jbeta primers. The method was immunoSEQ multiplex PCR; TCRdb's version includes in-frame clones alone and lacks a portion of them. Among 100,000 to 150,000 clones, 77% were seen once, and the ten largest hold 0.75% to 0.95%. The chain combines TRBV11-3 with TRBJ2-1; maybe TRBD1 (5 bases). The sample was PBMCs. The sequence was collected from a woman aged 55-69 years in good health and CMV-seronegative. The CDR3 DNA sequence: TGTGCCAGCAGCCTGGACAACTACAATGAGCAGTTCTTC. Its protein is CASSLDNYNEQFF.